These T cell receptor beta chains were read from a single sample in a study of T-cell memory formation after mild COVID-19. TCRdb re-analysed the 5' RACE reads in MiXCR, keeping a single row per CDR3 protein. This sample yields about 160,000 distinct CDR3 sequences, of which around 30% are seen a single time; around 13% belongs to the top ten. Material for sequencing was PBMCs or a T cell subset sorted from them (not recorded which). The receptors derive from an adult woman who had mild COVID-19 (a few samples of this study predate the infection). Cell type and time point are not known. The CDR3 runs from the conserved cysteine through the conserved F or W. D genes are given only for firm matches. Expanded clones get a size class; other rows say once, few or many, or leave the size out.

v_call,d_call,clone_size,j_call,cdr3_aa,cdr3_nt
TRBV6-2/TRBV6-3,NA,NA,TRBJ2-2,CASSYSGRGGELFF,TGTGCCAGCAGTTACTCAGGAAGAGGGGGGGAGCTGTTTTTT
TRBV10-3,NA,NA,TRBJ2-1,CAISGRILRGGNNEQFF,TGTGCCATCAGTGGCCGAATCCTACGCGGAGGCAACAATGAGCAGTTCTTC
TRBV20-1,NA,few,TRBJ2-7,CSARLPGEDEQYF,TGCAGTGCTAGGCTCCCGGGCGAGGACGAGCAGTACTTC
TRBV5-1,TRBD1,NA,TRBJ1-2,CASSLARTGADGYTF,TGCGCCAGCAGCTTAGCGAGGACAGGGGCTGATGGCTACACCTTC
TRBV29-1,TRBD1,once,TRBJ1-2,CSVDRDREGFYGYTF,TGCAGCGTTGATCGGGACAGGGAAGGATTCTATGGCTACACCTTC
TRBV5-1,TRBD1,few,TRBJ2-4,CARLTGGKNIQYF,TGCGCCAGGCTTACAGGGGGTAAAAACATTCAGTACTTC
TRBV5-1,NA,NA,TRBJ1-1,CASSSWVLNTEAFF,TGCGCCAGCAGCTCGTGGGTTCTGAACACTGAAGCTTTCTTT
TRBV24-1,NA,few,TRBJ2-1,CATSGVGRSSYNEQFF,TGTGCCACCAGTGGTGTTGGCCGGAGCTCCTACAATGAGCAGTTCTTC
TRBV30,NA,NA,TRBJ2-7,CAWSPRTLTYYEQYF,TGTGCCTGGAGCCCGCGGACACTAACCTACTACGAGCAGTACTTC
TRBV7-2,NA,NA,TRBJ2-7,CASSTLAGSTYEQYF,TGTGCCAGCAGCACCCTGGCGGGGTCGACCTACGAGCAGTACTTC
TRBV11-2,NA,NA,TRBJ2-3,CASSRVGNPADTQYF,TGTGCCAGCAGCCGTGTAGGGAATCCGGCAGATACGCAGTATTTT
TRBV5-5,TRBD1,NA,TRBJ1-1,CASSLIPRDRHEAFF,TGTGCCAGCAGCTTGATCCCCCGGGACAGGCATGAAGCTTTCTTT